One and the same sample provided the 14 T cell receptor beta chains below, sequenced in a study of T-cell memory formation after mild COVID-19. Via MiXCR, TCRdb re-called the 5' RACE reads, giving one row per CDR3 protein. The sample includes over 350,000 distinct CDR3 sequences, approximately 25% seen only once; the top ten take 8.5% to 9%. Specimen: PBMCs or a T cell subset sorted from them (not recorded which). Receptors originate from an adult woman who had mild COVID-19 (a few samples of this study predate the infection). Cell type and time point are not known.

A remark on this clonotype: At one end, the junction sequence differs from germline, possibly due to a read error. This chain links TRBV7-2 with TRBJ2-2; 12 positions agree with TRBD2. The CDR3 loop spans 16 amino acids. CDR1 SGHTA and CDR2 FQGNSA come from the germline V gene. Here the CDR3 DNA reads TGTGCCAGCAGCCTGACTAGCGGGAGTGAGAACGGGGAGCTGATTTTT. This gives the protein CASSLTSGSENGELIF.

This chain links TRBV20-1 with TRBJ2-1; TRBD2 might be the D (5 bases). The CDR3 length is 12 residues. V lost 0 bases and J 7 bases, leaving 7 bases between the germline ends. The germline CDR1 and CDR2 sequences are DFQATT and SNEGSKA (reference sequence). CDR3 DNA sequence: TGCAGTGCTAGAGAGAGGGAAAATGAGCAGTTCTTC. The encoded protein is CSARERENEQFF.

This clonotype has a handful of counts. The V gene is TRBV6-2 or TRBV6-3, the J gene TRBJ2-7; D ambiguous. CDR1 is MNHEY, CDR2 SVGEGT, per germline. V lost 2 bases and J 2 bases, leaving 7 bases between the germline ends. The CDR3 covers 13 residues. The chain's CDR3 is CASSYHNTYEQYF. For the CDR3, the DNA is TGTGCCAGCAGTTACCACAACACCTACGAGCAGTACTTC.

The chain combines TRBV4-2 with TRBJ1-2; weak D call: TRBD1 (5 bases). Germline loops: CDR1 LGHNA, CDR2 YNFKEQ. V lost 4 bases and J 5 bases, leaving 20 bases between the germline ends. This CDR3 region has 16 residues. The CDR3 reads CASSPRGGDGEYGYTF. The CDR3 nucleotides read TGTGCCAGCAGCCCAAGGGGCGGGGACGGGGAATATGGCTACACCTTC.

This chain connects TRBV6-5 to TRBJ2-1; the match to TRBD2 covers 8 bases. This CDR3 region has 14 residues. Looked up from germline, CDR1 is MNHEY and CDR2 is SVGAGI. Trimming at V came to 6 bases and at J to 6 bases, leaving 7 bases not matched to a gene. CDR3 protein: CASRPGTRVNEQFF. The CDR3 coding sequence is TGTGCCAGCAGGCCCGGGACTAGAGTCAATGAGCAGTTCTTC.

For the CDR3, the DNA is TGTGCCATCAGTGCCCTGGGGAAACTCCGAGTTGATGGCTACACCTTC. Translated: CAISALGKLRVDGYTF. This chain uses TRBV10-3 with TRBJ1-2, with D uncertain. CDR1 and CDR2 (germline): ENHRY, SYGVKD. The CDR3 runs 16 residues. V was cut by 4 bases and J by 6 bases, with 21 bases left in between.

This clonotype was picked up a small number of times. The chain employs TRBV27 and TRBJ2-1; 9 bases line up with TRBD1. Per the germline V gene, CDR1 is MNHEY and CDR2 is SMNVEV (reference sequence). The ends lost 5 bases at V and 8 bases at J; junction bases unmatched: 13. CDR3 size: 16 residues. CDR3 amino acids: CASSRDRVYLFDEQFF. The CDR3 DNA sequence: TGTGCCAGCAGTCGGGACAGGGTCTATTTGTTCGATGAGCAGTTCTTC.

CDR3 region: CASSQVGGWGNQPQHF. The CDR3 DNA reads TGCGCCAGCAGCCAAGTGGGGGGTTGGGGCAATCAGCCCCAGCATTTT. The chain couples TRBV4-1 to TRBJ1-5, with a tentative D call TRBD1 (5 bases). Germline V CDR1 and CDR2: MGHRA, YSYEKL. V shed 1 base and J shed 2 bases, with 12 bases lying between them. The CDR3 is 16 amino acids.

The rearrangement joins TRBV3-1 to TRBJ2-5, with a tentative D call TRBD2 (6 bases). The CDR3 is 14 amino acids. Trimming shortened V by 1 base and J by 2 bases, and 8 bases separated the two germline ends. Germline-derived CDR1 and CDR2 are LGHDT and YNNKEL (reference sequence). CDR3 in DNA: TGTGCCAGCAGCCAAGCCGGACTACAAGAGACCCAGTACTTC. Translated: CASSQAGLQETQYF.

This clonotype has a count of ten or more. The chain couples TRBV12-3 or TRBV12-4 to TRBJ2-3, with D maybe TRBD2 (6 bases). CDR3 length: 13 amino acids. V was clipped by 6 bases and J by 4 bases, with 11 bases between them. The CDR3 loop is CASRGLGPDTQYF. The CDR3 DNA sequence: TGTGCCAGCAGGGGACTGGGACCAGATACGCAGTATTTT.

This clonotype was counted only a few times. The CDR3 DNA is TGCGCCAGCAGCCAAGATCTAGGACTGCAAAGGGGGGAGCTGTTTTTT. Encoded protein: CASSQDLGLQRGELFF. J is TRBJ2-2 and V is TRBV4-3; tentative D call: TRBD2 (5 bases). The CDR3 runs to 16 residues. Per the germline V gene, CDR1 is LGHNA and CDR2 is YSLEER. With 0 bases removed from V and 8 bases from J, the gap between germline ends came to 16 bases.

This clonotype was picked up a small number of times. The V and J genes are TRBV5-1 and TRBJ2-7; D may be TRBD1 or TRBD2 (6 bases each). The CDR3 covers 13 residues. Germline CDR1 SGHRS, CDR2 YFSETQ. With 7 bases removed from V and 0 bases from J, the gap between germline ends came to 11 bases. As DNA, the CDR3 is TGCGCCAGCGCCGAGGGGGGCTCCTACGAGCAGTACTTC. It yields the protein CASAEGGSYEQYF.

The rearrangement joins TRBV2 to TRBJ1-5, with D unresolved. The CDR3 covers 15 residues. Germline V gene data show CDR1 as SNHLY and CDR2 as FYNNEI. V lost 2 bases, J lost 2 bases, and 10 bases lay in between. Here the CDR3 DNA reads TGTGCCAGCAGTGAAAGTGGACGGGGCAATCAGCCCCAGCATTTT. Residues: CASSESGRGNQPQHF. Filled out from reference TRBV2 and TRBJ1-5, the complete variable domain reads EPEVTQTPSHQVTQMGQEVILRCVPISNHLYFYWYRQILGQKVEFLVSFYNNEISEKSEIFDDQFSVERPDGSNFTLKIRSTKLEDSAMYFCASSESGRGNQPQHFGDGTRLSIL.

This clonotype showed up just a few times. The rearrangement joins TRBV11-3 to TRBJ2-4, with D perhaps being TRBD1 or TRBD2 (6 bases each). CDR3 length: 17 amino acids. With 3 bases removed from V and 1 base from J, the gap between germline ends came to 16 bases. Germline V CDR1 and CDR2: SGHNT, YENEEA. The CDR3 is CASSFTGAQLAKNIQYF. Written as DNA, the CDR3 is TGTGCCAGCAGCTTTACGGGGGCCCAGTTGGCCAAAAACATTCAGTACTTC. The variable domain in full, with the rest retrieved from reference TRBV11-3 and TRBJ2-4, is EAGVVQSPRYKIIEKKQPVAFWCNPISGHNTLYWYLQNLGQGPELLIRYENEEAVDDSQLPKDRFSAERLKGVDSTLKIQPAELGDSAVYLCASSFTGAQLAKNIQYFGAGTRLSVL.